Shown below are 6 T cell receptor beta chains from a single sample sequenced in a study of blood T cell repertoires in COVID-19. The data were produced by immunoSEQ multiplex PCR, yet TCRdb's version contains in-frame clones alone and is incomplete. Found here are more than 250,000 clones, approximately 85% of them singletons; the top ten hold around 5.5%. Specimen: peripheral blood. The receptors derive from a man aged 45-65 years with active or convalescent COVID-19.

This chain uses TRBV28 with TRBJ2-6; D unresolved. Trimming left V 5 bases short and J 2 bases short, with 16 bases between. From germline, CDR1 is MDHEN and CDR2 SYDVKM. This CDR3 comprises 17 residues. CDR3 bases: TGTGCCAGCAGTCCCCTCCCCAAGATAGCTGGGGCCAACGTCCTGACTTTC. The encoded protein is CASSPLPKIAGANVLTF. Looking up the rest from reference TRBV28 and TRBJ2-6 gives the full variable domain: DVKVTQSSRYLVKRTGEKVFLECVQDMDHENMFWYRQDPGLGLRLIYFSYDVKMKEKGDIPEGYSVSREKKERFSLILESASTNQTSMYLCASSPLPKIAGANVLTFGAGSRLTVL.

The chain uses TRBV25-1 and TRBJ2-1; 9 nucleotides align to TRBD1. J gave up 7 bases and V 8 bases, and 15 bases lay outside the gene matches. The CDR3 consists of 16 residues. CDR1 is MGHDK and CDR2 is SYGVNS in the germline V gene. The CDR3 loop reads CASSVQGTGNENEQFF. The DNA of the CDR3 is TGTGCCAGCTCCGTCCAAGGGACAGGGAACGAAAATGAGCAGTTCTTC.

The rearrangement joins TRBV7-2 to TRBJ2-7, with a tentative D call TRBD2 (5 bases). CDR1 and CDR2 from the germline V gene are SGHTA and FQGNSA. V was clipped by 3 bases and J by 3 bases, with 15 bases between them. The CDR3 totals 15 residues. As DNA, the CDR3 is TGTGCCAGCAGCTTTGGACGGCGGGCGGTCTACGAGCAGTACTTC. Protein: CASSFGRRAVYEQYF.

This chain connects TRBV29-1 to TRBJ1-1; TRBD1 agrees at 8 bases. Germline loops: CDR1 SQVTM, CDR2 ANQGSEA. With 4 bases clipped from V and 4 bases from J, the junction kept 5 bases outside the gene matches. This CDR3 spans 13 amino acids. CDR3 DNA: TGCAGCGTTGGGACAGGGTACGGCACTGAAGCTTTCTTT. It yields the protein CSVGTGYGTEAFF.

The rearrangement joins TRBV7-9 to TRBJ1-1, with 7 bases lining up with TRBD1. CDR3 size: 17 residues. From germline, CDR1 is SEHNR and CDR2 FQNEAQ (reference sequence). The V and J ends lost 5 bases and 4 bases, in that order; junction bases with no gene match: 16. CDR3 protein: CASSRFFRAGTVTEAFF. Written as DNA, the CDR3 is TGTGCCAGCAGCCGTTTTTTCCGTGCGGGGACAGTCACTGAAGCTTTCTTT.

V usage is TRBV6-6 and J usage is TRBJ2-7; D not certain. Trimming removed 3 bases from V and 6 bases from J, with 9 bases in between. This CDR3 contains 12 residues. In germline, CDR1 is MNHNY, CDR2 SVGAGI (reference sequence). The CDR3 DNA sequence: TGTGCCAGCAGTTATACGGGTGGCGAGCAGTACTTC. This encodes CASSYTGGEQYF.